One sample yielded the 15 T cell receptor beta chains listed below, sequenced in a study of blood T cell repertoires in COVID-19. Sequencing was performed with immunoSEQ multiplex PCR; in TCRdb, only in-frame clones are kept and a portion is missing. Here the sample spans approximately 150,000 clones, more than 75% being singletons. The specimen sequenced was peripheral blood. The receptor source for this set is a middle-aged man who had recovered from COVID-19.

V is TRBV5-5 and J is TRBJ1-6; weak D call: TRBD1 (6 bases). This CDR3 contains 16 residues. Germline CDR1 and CDR2: SGHKS and YYEKEE (reference sequence). V gave up 0 bases and J gave up 8 bases, with 15 bases separating them. The CDR3 loop is CASSLAGTPLDSPLHF. For the CDR3, the DNA is TGTGCCAGCAGCTTGGCCGGGACACCGTTGGATTCACCCCTCCACTTT.

V gene TRBV6-1 combines with J gene TRBJ1-6; no firm D call. The CDR3 has 14 amino acids. The germline V gene encodes CDR1 MNHNS and CDR2 SASEGT. V dropped 3 bases and J dropped 10 bases, with 13 bases sitting between them. The CDR3 region is CASSDEEGPSPLHF. CDR3 DNA: TGTGCCAGCAGTGACGAAGAGGGTCCATCACCCCTCCACTTT.

This chain joins TRBV5-1 and TRBJ1-4; TRBD1 matches at 7 bases. Germline V CDR1 and CDR2: SGHRS, YFSETQ. J lost 8 bases, V lost 3 bases, and 13 bases had no gene match. This CDR3 contains 16 residues. CDR3 DNA: TGCGCCAGCAGCTCTACGACAGGGCTTTTAAGAGAAAAACTGTTTTTT. Amino acid sequence: CASSSTTGLLREKLFF.

This rearrangement joins TRBV5-1 to TRBJ2-3, with TRBD2 identical over 10 bases. Germline assignment: CDR1 SGHRS and CDR2 YFSETQ. The J segment lost 1 base and the V segment lost 3 bases, leaving 5 bases of the junction unmatched. The CDR3 extends over 16 amino acids. For the CDR3, the DNA is TGCGCCAGCAGCTCACAGCGGGGGGGCCGCACAGATACGCAGTATTTT. Translating gives CASSSQRGGRTDTQYF.

This clone was picked up one time. This sequence joins TRBV27 and TRBJ1-3; D is possibly TRBD1 (5 bases). In germline, CDR1 is MNHEY, CDR2 SMNVEV (reference sequence). The CDR3 spans 14 residues. V was clipped by 0 bases and J by 6 bases, with 9 bases between them. The CDR3 loop reads CASSLSGEANTIYF. Written as DNA, the CDR3 is TGTGCCAGCAGTTTATCAGGGGAGGCAAACACCATATATTTT.

The chain carries TRBV27 and TRBJ2-1; 9 bases are shared with TRBD2. V shed 10 bases, J shed 3 bases, and the junction held 7 bases outside the gene matches. The CDR3 sequence is 14 residues long. Germline assignment: CDR1 MNHEY and CDR2 SMNVEV (reference sequence). As DNA, the CDR3 is TGTGCCACCCAGCGGGAGGCGGGCTACAATGAGCAGTTCTTC. The encoded protein is CATQREAGYNEQFF.

The CDR3 bases are TGTGCCAGCAGGTGGGACAGTAGATCCTACGAGCAGTACTTC. Protein product: CASRWDSRSYEQYF. The rearrangement uses TRBV27 and TRBJ2-7; 7 nucleotides line up with TRBD1. Per germline, CDR1 MNHEY and CDR2 SMNVEV (reference sequence). Germline trimming cut 6 bases from V and 1 base from J; bases unmatched to any gene: 6. The CDR3 loop spans 14 amino acids.

The DNA of the CDR3 is TGTGCCTGGAGTGTGGGTAGACACTCCTACGAGCAGTACTTC. It specifies CAWSVGRHSYEQYF. The gene calls are TRBV30 and TRBJ2-7; D unclear. The V gene's germline CDR1 is GTSNPN and CDR2 SVGIG (reference sequence). Trimming removed 0 bases from V and 0 bases from J, with 9 bases in between. This CDR3 is built from 14 residues.

V is TRBV20-1 and J is TRBJ2-3; D is unclear. The V end was cut by 3 bases, the J end by 4 bases, with 8 bases between. Germline lookup yields CDR1 DFQATT and CDR2 SNEGSKA (reference sequence). The length of the CDR3 is 12 residues. CDR3 sequence reads: CSASWQSDTQYF. The CDR3, as DNA: TGCAGTGCTAGTTGGCAGTCAGATACGCAGTATTTT.

This chain connects TRBV10-3 to TRBJ2-1, with a possible D match to TRBD2 (5 bases). V lost 0 bases and J 5 bases, leaving 8 bases between the germline ends. Germline V gene data show CDR1 as ENHRY and CDR2 as SYGVKD. The CDR3 has 14 amino acids. For the CDR3, the DNA is TGTGCCATCAGTGAGTCAGGTAGCGACAATGAGCAGTTCTTC. Amino acid sequence: CAISESGSDNEQFF.

The genes are TRBV4-3 and TRBJ2-1; 15 bases align to TRBD2. The CDR3 loop spans 21 amino acids. Germline assignment: CDR1 LGHNA and CDR2 YSLEER. J gave up 4 bases and V 0 bases, and 13 bases lay outside the gene matches. The CDR3 nucleotides read TGCGCCAGCAGCCAAGATCTAAGGACTAGCGGGGGGGCCGGTGGTTACAATGAGCAGTTCTTC. Translation: CASSQDLRTSGGAGGYNEQFF.

The rearrangement links TRBV24-1 to TRBJ2-2; a possible D gene is TRBD1 (5 bases). The CDR3 length is 15 residues. Germline assignment: CDR1 KGHDR and CDR2 SFDVKD. The germline V and J ends were trimmed by 9 bases and 3 bases, with 16 bases remaining between them. CDR3 sequence reads: CATRGRQGDTGELFF. DNA for the CDR3: TGTGCCACCCGAGGTCGCCAGGGTGACACCGGGGAGCTGTTTTTT.

This chain links TRBV7-3 with TRBJ1-6; 8 nucleotides match TRBD1. Trimming removed 5 bases from V and 10 bases from J; junction bases left unmatched: 7. The CDR3 totals 14 residues. Germline CDR1 is SGHTA and CDR2 is FQGTGA. CDR3: CASSLGQGGSPLHF. As DNA, the CDR3 is TGTGCCAGCAGCCTAGGACAGGGCGGGTCACCCCTCCACTTT.

CDR3 loop: CASSLQTRVAKNIQYF. The DNA for the CDR3 is TGTGCCAGCAGCCTCCAGACGAGGGTCGCCAAAAACATTCAGTACTTC. This rearrangement joins TRBV6-2 or TRBV6-3 to TRBJ2-4; maybe TRBD2 (5 bases). Trimming took off 6 bases at V and 1 base at J, with 16 bases between the two ends. The CDR3 covers 16 residues. Germline values: CDR1 MNHEY, CDR2 SVGEGT.

This chain uses TRBV2 with TRBJ2-1, with 8 nucleotides matching TRBD2. The junction had 6 bases not matched to a gene; V was cut back by 6 bases and J by 2 bases. This CDR3 is built from 15 residues. The germline CDR1 and CDR2 sequences are SNHLY and FYNNEI. The CDR3 loop reads CASRPLAGAYNEQFF. The CDR3 coding sequence is TGTGCCAGCAGACCGCTAGCGGGTGCCTACAATGAGCAGTTCTTC. Supplemented by reference TRBV2 and TRBJ2-1, the full variable domain reads EPEVTQTPSHQVTQMGQEVILRCVPISNHLYFYWYRQILGQKVEFLVSFYNNEISEKSEIFDDQFSVERPDGSNFTLKIRSTKLEDSAMYFCASRPLAGAYNEQFFGPGTRLTVL.